What follows is one T cell receptor beta chain and its context. Antigen specificity is unknown. This specimen comes from a study of PD-L1 blockade in urothelial cancer. Broader study findings: Greater 3-week expansion of tumor-associated blood clones was recorded for durable-benefit patients.

Documented time point: peripheral blood 6 weeks after treatment start. Profiling relied on immunoSEQ multiplex PCR, and the TCRdb table lists in-frame clones only, not all of them. This table holds 50,000 or so clones, approximately 83% found once. The sequencing here drew on PBMCs, taken around atezolizumab (anti-PD-L1) treatment. The receptor was derived from a man aged 55 to 69 with urothelial cancer.

CDR3 amino acids: CASRLQGGDTGELFF. In nucleotides, the CDR3 is TGTGCCAGCAGACTACAGGGGGGCGACACCGGGGAGCTGTTTTTT. The chain carries TRBV6-1 and TRBJ2-2, with 8 nucleotides matching TRBD1. V was pared by 6 bases and J by 3 bases, with 6 bases of the junction left unmatched. There are 15 residues in the CDR3. The germline CDR1 and CDR2 sequences are MNHNS and SASEGT.